This TCR beta chain was recorded in a study of blood T cells in healthy people across ages. The overall study: Template switching retrieved approximately one barcoded beta molecule for each two T cells.

Study outcomes and limitations: Diversity was higher, and naive CD4+ cells more numerous, in long-lived donors than in aged donors. Donor CMV infection status was unknown, possibly confounding age-related changes in expanded clonotypes.

The CDR3 has 14 amino acids. In germline, CDR1 is DFQATT, CDR2 SNEGSKA (reference sequence). Concerning this clonotype: Its antigen is currently unknown. A junction boundary mismatches the germline segment, possibly from a read error.

Next came a second PCR, run for about 6 to 11 cycles, which used a sample-barcoded 5' primer along with a J-beta primer mix. Each CDR3 protein is one row after TCRdb ran MiXCR on the 5' RACE reads. The sample consists of 1,300,000 or so distinct CDR3 sequences, roughly 59% of them appearing once. Isolated per sample were at least 6 million PBMCs. The receptor comes from a man younger than 30 in good health. The sequencing input was blood. The genes are TRBV20-1 and TRBJ2-4, with a tentative D call TRBD1 (6 bases). TRBJ2-7 explains the end of the DNA better; the J call may be wrong. Here the CDR3 DNA reads TGCAGTGCTAGACTCGGACAGTTCTCCCACGAGCAGTACTTC. It is translated as CSARLGQFSHEQYF.